This T cell receptor beta chain emerged from a study of PD-L1 blockade in urothelial cancer. Overall study context: Male sex and bladder-origin urothelial cancer characterized about 90% of the roughly 30 patients.

Profiling relied on immunoSEQ multiplex PCR, and the TCRdb table lists in-frame clones only, not all of them. The sample has some 30,000 clones, around 87% seen once. The CDR3 extends over 14 amino acids. Germline V gene data show CDR1 as LNHDA and CDR2 as SQIVND (reference sequence). V lost 7 bases and J lost 2, with 11 bases in between. The TCR sequence derives from a man aged 45-65 years with urothelial cancer. The genes are TRBV19 and TRBJ1-4; tentatively, D is TRBD1 (6 bases). Material: PBMCs, obtained around atezolizumab (anti-PD-L1) treatment. CDR3 sequence (DNA): TGTGCCAGTAACATGCAGGGGACTAATGAAAAACTGTTTTTT. Protein: CASNMQGTNEKLFF.